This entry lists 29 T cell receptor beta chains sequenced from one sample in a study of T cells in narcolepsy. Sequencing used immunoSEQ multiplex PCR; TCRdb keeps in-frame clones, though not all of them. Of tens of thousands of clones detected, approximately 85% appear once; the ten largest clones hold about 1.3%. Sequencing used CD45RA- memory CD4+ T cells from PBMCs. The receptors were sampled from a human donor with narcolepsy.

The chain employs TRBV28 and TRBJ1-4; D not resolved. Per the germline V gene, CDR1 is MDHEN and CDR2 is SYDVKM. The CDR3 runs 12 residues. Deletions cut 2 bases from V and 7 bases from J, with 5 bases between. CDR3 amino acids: CASSLLVEKLFF. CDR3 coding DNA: TGTGCCAGCAGTTTACTGGTTGAAAAACTGTTTTTT. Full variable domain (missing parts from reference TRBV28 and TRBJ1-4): DVKVTQSSRYLVKRTGEKVFLECVQDMDHENMFWYRQDPGLGLRLIYFSYDVKMKEKGDIPEGYSVSREKKERFSLILESASTNQTSMYLCASSLLVEKLFFGSGTQLSVL.

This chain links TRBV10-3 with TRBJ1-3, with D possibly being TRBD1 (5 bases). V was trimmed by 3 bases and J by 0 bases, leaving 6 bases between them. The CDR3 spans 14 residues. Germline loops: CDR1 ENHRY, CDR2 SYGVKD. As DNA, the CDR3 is TGTGCCATCAGTGACGGGGCCTCTGGAAACACCATATATTTT. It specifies CAISDGASGNTIYF.

CDR3 amino acids: CAFIGALDVTYNEQFF. The CDR3 coding sequence is TGTGCTTTTATCGGGGCGTTGGACGTAACCTACAATGAGCAGTTCTTC. The J gene is TRBJ2-1, the V gene TRBV12-5, with D perhaps matching TRBD1 or TRBD2 (5 bases each). The CDR3 loop spans 16 amino acids. CDR1 and CDR2 from the germline V gene are LGHNT and FRNRAP. V dropped 11 bases and J dropped 2 bases, with 22 bases sitting between them. Full variable domain (rest looked up from reference TRBV12-5 and TRBJ2-1): DARVTQTPRHKVTEMGQEVTMRCQPILGHNTVFWYRQTMMQGLELLAYFRNRAPLDDSGMPKDRFSAEMPDATLATLKIQPSEPRDSAVYFCAFIGALDVTYNEQFFGPGTRLTVL.

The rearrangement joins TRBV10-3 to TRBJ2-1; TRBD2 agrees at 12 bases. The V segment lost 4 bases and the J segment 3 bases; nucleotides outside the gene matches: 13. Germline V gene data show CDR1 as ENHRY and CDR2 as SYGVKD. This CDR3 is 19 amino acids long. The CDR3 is CAISGDFETSGRSYNEQFF. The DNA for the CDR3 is TGTGCCATCAGTGGGGACTTTGAAACTAGCGGGAGGAGCTACAATGAGCAGTTCTTC.

CDR3 amino acids: CASSVEAKGYEQYF. In DNA, the CDR3 is TGTGCCAGCAGTGTTGAGGCGAAGGGTTACGAGCAGTACTTC. The chain joins TRBV2 to TRBJ2-7; unclear D gene. Germline values: CDR1 SNHLY, CDR2 FYNNEI. The V end was cut by 4 bases, the J end by 4 bases, with 14 bases between. The CDR3 is 14 amino acids.

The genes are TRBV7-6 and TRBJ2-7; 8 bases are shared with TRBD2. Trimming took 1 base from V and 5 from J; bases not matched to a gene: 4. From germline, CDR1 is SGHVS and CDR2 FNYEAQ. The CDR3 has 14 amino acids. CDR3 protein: CASSLVAGRNEQYF. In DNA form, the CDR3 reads TGTGCCAGCAGCTTAGTAGCGGGAAGGAACGAGCAGTACTTC. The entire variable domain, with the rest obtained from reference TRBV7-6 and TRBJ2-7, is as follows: GAGVSQSPRYKVTKRGQDVALRCDPISGHVSLYWYRQALGQGPEFLTYFNYEAQQDKSGLPNDRFSAERPEGSISTLTIQRTEQRDSAMYRCASSLVAGRNEQYFGPGTRLTVT.

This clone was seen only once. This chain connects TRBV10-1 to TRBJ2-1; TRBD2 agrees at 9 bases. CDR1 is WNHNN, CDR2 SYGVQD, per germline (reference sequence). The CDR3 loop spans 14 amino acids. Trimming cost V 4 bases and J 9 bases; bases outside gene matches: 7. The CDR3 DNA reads TGCGCCAGCAGTGTTTTAGCGGGAGCAAGTGAGCAGTTCTTC. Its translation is CASSVLAGASEQFF.

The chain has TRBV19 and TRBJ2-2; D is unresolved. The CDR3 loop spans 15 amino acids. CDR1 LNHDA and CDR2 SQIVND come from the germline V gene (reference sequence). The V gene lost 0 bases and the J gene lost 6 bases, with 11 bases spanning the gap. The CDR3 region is CASSIDIRVPGELFF. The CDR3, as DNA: TGTGCCAGTAGTATAGATATTCGGGTGCCCGGGGAGCTGTTTTTT.

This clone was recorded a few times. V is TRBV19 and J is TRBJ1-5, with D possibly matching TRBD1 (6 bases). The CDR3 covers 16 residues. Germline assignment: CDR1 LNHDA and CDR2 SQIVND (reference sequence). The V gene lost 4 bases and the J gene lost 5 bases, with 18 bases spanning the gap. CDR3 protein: CASSTRRQDRYQPQHF. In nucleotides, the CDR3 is TGTGCCAGTAGTACCCGGCGGCAGGACAGATATCAGCCCCAGCATTTT.

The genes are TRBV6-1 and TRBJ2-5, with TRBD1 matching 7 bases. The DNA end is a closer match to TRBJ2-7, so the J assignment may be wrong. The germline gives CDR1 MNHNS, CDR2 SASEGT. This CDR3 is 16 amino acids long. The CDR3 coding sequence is TGTGCCAGCAGTGGTAGACGACAGGGTCGATCCTACGAGCAGTACTTC. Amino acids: CASSGRRQGRSYEQYF.

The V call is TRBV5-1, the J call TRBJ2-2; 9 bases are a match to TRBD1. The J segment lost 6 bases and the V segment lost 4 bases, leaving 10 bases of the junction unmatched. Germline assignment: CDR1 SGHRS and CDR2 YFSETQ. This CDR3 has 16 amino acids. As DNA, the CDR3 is TGCGCCAGCAGCCCGACGGACAGGGGAGATTCCGGGGAGCTGTTTTTT. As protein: CASSPTDRGDSGELFF.

Written as DNA, the CDR3 is TGTGCCAGCGCTAGCGGGGCCTACGAGCAGTACTTC. It codes for CASASGAYEQYF. V and J are TRBV6-6 and TRBJ2-7, with 9 bases lining up with TRBD2. The CDR3 totals 12 residues. With 8 bases clipped from V and 2 bases from J, the junction kept 1 base outside the gene matches. CDR1 is MNHNY, CDR2 SVGAGI, per germline (reference sequence).

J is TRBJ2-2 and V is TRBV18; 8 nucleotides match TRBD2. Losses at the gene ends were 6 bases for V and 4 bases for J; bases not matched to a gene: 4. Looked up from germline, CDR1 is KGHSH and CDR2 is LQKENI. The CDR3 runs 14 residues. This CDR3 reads CASSQSGGTGELFF. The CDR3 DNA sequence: TGTGCCAGCTCCCAAAGCGGGGGCACCGGGGAGCTGTTTTTT.

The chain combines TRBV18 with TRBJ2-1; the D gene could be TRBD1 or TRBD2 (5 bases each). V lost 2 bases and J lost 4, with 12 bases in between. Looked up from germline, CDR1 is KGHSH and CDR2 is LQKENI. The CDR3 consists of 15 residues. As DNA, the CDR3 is TGTGCCAGCTCACCAGGGACGGTCGGATACAATGAGCAGTTCTTC. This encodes CASSPGTVGYNEQFF.

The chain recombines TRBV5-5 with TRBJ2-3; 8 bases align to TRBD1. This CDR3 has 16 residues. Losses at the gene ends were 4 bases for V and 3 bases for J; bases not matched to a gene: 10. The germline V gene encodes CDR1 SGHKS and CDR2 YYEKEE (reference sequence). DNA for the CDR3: TGTGCCAGCAGCGCCAGGACAGGGTGGGGTACAGATACGCAGTATTTT. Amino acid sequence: CASSARTGWGTDTQYF.

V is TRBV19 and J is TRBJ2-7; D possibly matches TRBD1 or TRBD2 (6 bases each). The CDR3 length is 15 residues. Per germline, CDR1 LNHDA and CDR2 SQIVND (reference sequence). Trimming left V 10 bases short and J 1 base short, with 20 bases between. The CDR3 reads CATRRGRSDSYEQYF. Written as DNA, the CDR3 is TGTGCCACCCGAAGGGGGAGGTCCGATTCCTACGAGCAGTACTTC.

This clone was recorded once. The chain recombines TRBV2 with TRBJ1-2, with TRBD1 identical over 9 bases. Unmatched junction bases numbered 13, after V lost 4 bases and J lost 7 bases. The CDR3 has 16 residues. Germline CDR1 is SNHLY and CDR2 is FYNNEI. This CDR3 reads CASSGQVGGQGRGYTF. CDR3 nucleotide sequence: TGTGCCAGCAGTGGGCAAGTCGGGGGACAGGGTCGTGGCTACACCTTC.

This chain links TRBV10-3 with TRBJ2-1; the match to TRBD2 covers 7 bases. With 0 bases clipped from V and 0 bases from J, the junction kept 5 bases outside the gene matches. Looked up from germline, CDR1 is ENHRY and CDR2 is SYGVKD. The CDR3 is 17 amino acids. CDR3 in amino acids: CAISESGLGSSYNEQFF. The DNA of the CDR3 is TGTGCCATCAGTGAGTCCGGACTAGGCAGCTCCTACAATGAGCAGTTCTTC.

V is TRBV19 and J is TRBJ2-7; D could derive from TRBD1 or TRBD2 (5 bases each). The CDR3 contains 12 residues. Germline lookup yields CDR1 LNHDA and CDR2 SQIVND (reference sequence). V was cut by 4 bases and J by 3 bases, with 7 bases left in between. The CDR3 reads CASSRGDYEQYF. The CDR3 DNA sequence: TGTGCCAGTAGTAGAGGGGACTACGAGCAGTACTTC.

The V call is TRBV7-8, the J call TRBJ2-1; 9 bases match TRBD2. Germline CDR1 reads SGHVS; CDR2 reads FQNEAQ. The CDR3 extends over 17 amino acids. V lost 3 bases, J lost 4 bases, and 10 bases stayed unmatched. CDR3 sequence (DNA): TGTGCCAGCAGCTTGATTTCGATAGCGGGAGCGTACAATGAGCAGTTCTTC. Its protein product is CASSLISIAGAYNEQFF.

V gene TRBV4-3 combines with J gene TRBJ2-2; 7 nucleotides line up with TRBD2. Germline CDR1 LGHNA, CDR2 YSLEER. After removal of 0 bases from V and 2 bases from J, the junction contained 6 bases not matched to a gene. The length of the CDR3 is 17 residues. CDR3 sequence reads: CASSQEAASGNTGELFF. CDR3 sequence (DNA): TGCGCCAGCAGCCAAGAGGCAGCTAGCGGCAACACCGGGGAGCTGTTTTTT.

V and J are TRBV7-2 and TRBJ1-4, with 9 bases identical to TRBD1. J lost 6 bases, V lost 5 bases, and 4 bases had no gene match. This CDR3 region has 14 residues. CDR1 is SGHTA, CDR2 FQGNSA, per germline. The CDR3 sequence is CASSTGGAYEKLFF. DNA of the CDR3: TGTGCCAGCAGCACAGGGGGCGCCTATGAAAAACTGTTTTTT.

For the CDR3, the DNA is TGTGCCAGCAGCCAAGATCGAGCGCCCGGTCGGTACGAGGGTCAGCCCCAGCATTTT. Translation: CASSQDRAPGRYEGQPQHF. The chain couples TRBV4-2 to TRBJ1-5; D unresolved. This CDR3 has 19 residues. Looked up from germline, CDR1 is LGHNA and CDR2 is YNFKEQ. V was trimmed by 0 bases and J by 6 bases, leaving 24 bases between them.

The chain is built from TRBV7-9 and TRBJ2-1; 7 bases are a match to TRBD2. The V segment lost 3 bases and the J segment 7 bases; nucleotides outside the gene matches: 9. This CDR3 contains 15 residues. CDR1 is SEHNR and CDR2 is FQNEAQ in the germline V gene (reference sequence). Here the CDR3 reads CASSFFSGGRNEQFF. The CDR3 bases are TGTGCCAGCAGCTTTTTCTCGGGAGGTAGGAATGAGCAGTTCTTC.

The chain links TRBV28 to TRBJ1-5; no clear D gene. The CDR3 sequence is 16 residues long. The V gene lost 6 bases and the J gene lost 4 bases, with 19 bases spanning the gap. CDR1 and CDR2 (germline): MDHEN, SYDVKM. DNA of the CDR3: TGTGCCAGCAGAACTACAGCTTCCCGATTTAATCAGCCCCAGCATTTT. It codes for CASRTTASRFNQPQHF.

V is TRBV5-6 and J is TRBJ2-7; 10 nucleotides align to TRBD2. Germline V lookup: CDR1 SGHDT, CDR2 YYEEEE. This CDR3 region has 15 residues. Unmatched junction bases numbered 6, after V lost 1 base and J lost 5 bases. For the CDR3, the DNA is TGTGCCAGCAGCTTGCGTGAAGCGGGAGGGAACGAGCAGTACTTC. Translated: CASSLREAGGNEQYF.

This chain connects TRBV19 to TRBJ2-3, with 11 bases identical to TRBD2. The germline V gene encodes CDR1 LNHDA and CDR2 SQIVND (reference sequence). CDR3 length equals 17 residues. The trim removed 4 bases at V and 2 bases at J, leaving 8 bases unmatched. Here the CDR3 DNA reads TGTGCCAGTAGTACCCGAACTAGCGGGAGTAACACAGATACGCAGTATTTT. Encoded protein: CASSTRTSGSNTDTQYF.

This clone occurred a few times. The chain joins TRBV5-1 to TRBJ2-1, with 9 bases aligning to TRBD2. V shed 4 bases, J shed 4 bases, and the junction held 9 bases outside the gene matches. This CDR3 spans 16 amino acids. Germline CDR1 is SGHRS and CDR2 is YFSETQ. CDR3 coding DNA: TGCGCCAGCAGCGCTAGCGGGACGGAATCTTACAATGAGCAGTTCTTC. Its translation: CASSASGTESYNEQFF.

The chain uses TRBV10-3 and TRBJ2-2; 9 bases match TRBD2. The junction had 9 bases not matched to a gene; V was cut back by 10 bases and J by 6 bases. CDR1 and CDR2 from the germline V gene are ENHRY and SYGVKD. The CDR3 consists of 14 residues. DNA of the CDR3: TGTGCCACGCGCTTAGCGGGAGAGGCCGGGGAGCTGTTTTTT. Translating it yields CATRLAGEAGELFF.